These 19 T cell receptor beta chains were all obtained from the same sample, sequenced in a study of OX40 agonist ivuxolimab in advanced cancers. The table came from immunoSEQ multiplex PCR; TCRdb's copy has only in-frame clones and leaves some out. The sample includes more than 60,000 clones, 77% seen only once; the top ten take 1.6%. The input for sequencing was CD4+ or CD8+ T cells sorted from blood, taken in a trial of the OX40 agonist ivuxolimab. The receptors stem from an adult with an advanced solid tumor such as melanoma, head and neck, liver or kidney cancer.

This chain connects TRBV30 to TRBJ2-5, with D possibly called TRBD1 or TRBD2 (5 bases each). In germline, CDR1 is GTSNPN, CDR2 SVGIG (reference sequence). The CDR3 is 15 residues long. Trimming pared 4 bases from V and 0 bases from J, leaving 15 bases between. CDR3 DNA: TGTGCCTGGACCCCTTATGAGGGACACCAAGAGACCCAGTACTTC. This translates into CAWTPYEGHQETQYF. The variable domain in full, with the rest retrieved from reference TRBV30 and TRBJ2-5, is SQTIHQWPATLVQPVGSPLSLECTVEGTSNPNLYWYRQAAGRGLQLLFYSVGIGQISSEVPQNLSASRPQDRQFILSSKKLLLSDSGFYLCAWTPYEGHQETQYFGPGTRLLVL.

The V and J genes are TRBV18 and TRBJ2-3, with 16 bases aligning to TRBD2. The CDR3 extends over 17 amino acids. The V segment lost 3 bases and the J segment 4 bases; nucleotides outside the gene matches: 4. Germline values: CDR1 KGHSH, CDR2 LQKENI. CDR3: CASSPGLAGGPSDTQYF. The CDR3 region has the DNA TGTGCCAGCTCACCGGGACTAGCGGGAGGGCCCTCAGATACGCAGTATTTT.

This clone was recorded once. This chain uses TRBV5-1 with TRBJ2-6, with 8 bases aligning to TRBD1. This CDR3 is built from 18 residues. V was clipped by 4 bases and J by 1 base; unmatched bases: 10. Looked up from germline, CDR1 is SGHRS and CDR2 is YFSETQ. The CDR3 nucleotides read TGCGCCAGCAGCAGATCGACAGGGGAATTATCTGGGGCCAACGTCCTGACTTTC. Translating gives CASSRSTGELSGANVLTF.

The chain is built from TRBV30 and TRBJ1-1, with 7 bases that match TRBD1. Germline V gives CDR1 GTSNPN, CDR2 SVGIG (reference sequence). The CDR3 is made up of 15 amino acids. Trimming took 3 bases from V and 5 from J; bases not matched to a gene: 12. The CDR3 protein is CAWSGQDLSETEAFF. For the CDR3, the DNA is TGTGCCTGGAGCGGACAGGACCTTTCGGAGACTGAAGCTTTCTTT.

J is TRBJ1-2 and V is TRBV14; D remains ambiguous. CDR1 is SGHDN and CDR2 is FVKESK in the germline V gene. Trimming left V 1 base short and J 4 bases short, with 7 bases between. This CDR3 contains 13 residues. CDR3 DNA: TGTGCCAGCAGCCAAGGGTCATTCTATGGCTACACCTTC. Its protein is CASSQGSFYGYTF.

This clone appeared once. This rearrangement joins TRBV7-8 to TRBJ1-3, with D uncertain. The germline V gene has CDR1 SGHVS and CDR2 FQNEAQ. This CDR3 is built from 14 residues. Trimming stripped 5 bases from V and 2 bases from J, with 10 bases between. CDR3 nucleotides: TGTGCCAGCAGCCCTGGATCGGCTGGAAACACCATATATTTT. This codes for CASSPGSAGNTIYF.

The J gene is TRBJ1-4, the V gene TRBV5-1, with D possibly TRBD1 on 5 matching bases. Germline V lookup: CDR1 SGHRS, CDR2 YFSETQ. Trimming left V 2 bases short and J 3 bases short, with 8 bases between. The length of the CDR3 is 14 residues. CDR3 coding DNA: TGCGCCAGCAGCTTCCAGGGAGCTAATGAAAAACTGTTTTTT. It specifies CASSFQGANEKLFF.

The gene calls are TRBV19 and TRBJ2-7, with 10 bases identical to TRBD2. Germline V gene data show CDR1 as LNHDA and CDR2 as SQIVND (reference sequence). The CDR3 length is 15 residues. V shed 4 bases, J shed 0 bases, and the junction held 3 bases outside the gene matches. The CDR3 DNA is TGTGCCAGTAGTACCATAGCGGGAGGCTCCTACGAGCAGTACTTC. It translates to CASSTIAGGSYEQYF.

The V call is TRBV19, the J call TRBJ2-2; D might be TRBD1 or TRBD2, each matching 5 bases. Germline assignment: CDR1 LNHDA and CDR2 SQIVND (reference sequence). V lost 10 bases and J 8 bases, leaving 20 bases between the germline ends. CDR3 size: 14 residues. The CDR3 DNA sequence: TGTGCCACAACTCCCGGGGCCCCGTGGGGGGAGCTGTTTTTT. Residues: CATTPGAPWGELFF.

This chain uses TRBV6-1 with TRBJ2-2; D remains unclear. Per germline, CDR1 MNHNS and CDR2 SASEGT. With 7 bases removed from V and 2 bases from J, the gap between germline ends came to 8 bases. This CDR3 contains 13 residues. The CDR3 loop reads CASTYQNTGELFF. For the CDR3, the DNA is TGTGCCAGCACTTACCAAAACACCGGGGAGCTGTTTTTT.

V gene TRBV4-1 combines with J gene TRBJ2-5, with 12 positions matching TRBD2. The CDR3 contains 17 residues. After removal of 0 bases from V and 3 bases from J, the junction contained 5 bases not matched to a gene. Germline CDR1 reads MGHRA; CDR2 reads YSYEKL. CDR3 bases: TGCGCCAGCAGCCAAGAAAGGACTAGCGGGGCCGAAGAGACCCAGTACTTC. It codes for CASSQERTSGAEETQYF.

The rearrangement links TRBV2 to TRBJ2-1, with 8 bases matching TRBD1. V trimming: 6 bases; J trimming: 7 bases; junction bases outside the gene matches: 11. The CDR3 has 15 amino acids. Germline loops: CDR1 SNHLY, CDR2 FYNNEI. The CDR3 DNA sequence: TGTGCCAGCAGCCCAGGGGGCGCCGGTGGTAATGAGCAGTTCTTC. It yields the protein CASSPGGAGGNEQFF. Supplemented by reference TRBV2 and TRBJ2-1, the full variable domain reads EPEVTQTPSHQVTQMGQEVILRCVPISNHLYFYWYRQILGQKVEFLVSFYNNEISEKSEIFDDQFSVERPDGSNFTLKIRSTKLEDSAMYFCASSPGGAGGNEQFFGPGTRLTVL.

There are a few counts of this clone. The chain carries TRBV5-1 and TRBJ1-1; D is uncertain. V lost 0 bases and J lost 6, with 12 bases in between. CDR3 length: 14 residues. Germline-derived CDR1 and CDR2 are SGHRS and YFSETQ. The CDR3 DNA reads TGCGCCAGCAGCTTGGCGGTGGGTATCCCTGAAGCTTTCTTT. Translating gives CASSLAVGIPEAFF.

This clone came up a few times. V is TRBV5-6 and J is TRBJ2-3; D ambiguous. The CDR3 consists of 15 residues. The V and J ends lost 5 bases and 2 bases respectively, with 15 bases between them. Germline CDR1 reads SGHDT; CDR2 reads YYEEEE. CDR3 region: CASRIRLGLTDTQYF. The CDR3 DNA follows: TGTGCCAGCAGGATCCGGCTAGGGCTCACAGATACGCAGTATTTT.

CDR3 nucleotide sequence: TGCGCCAGCAGCTTGGCGGGTCAGTCTAGATACGAGCAGTACTTC. As protein: CASSLAGQSRYEQYF. J is TRBJ2-7 and V is TRBV5-1, with no clear D. This CDR3 has 15 amino acids. V lost 0 bases and J lost 4, with 14 bases in between. Germline CDR1 SGHRS, CDR2 YFSETQ.

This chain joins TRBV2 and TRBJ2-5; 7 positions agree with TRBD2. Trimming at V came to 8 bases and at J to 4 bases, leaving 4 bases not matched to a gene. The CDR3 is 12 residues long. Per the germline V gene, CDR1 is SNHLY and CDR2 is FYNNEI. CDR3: CASQRERETQYF. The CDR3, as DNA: TGTGCCAGCCAGCGGGAACGAGAGACCCAGTACTTC.

The CDR3 loop reads CASSPGGKLTEAFF. The CDR3 nucleotides read TGTGCCAGCAGCCCGGGGGGTAAATTGACTGAAGCTTTCTTT. The V and J genes are TRBV7-9 and TRBJ1-1; perhaps TRBD1 as D (5 bases). Germline CDR1 is SEHNR and CDR2 is FQNEAQ (reference sequence). V was shortened by 5 bases and J by 5 bases, with 15 bases between the two germline ends. This CDR3 is built from 14 residues.

For the CDR3, the DNA is TGTGCCAGTAGTCAATTAACGACGGGCAATTCACCCCTCCACTTT. Its protein is CASSQLTTGNSPLHF. V usage is TRBV19 and J usage is TRBJ1-6; unclear D gene. V lost 5 bases, J lost 7 bases, and 15 bases lay in between. CDR1 is LNHDA, CDR2 SQIVND, per germline (reference sequence). The CDR3 loop spans 15 amino acids.

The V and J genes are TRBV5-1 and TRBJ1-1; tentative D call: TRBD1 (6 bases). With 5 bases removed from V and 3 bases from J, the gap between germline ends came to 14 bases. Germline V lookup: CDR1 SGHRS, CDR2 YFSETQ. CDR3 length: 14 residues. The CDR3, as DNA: TGCGCCAGCAGAAGGGGGGACGTTGACACTGAAGCTTTCTTT. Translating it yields CASRRGDVDTEAFF.